This is a list of T cell receptor beta chains from one sample in a study of beta chain features in type 1 diabetes. This table comes from immunoSEQ multiplex PCR, and its TCRdb copy is limited to in-frame clones, with some not included. The profile shows roughly 300,000 clones, approximately 14% of them singletons. Input material: naive CD4+ T cells from blood. Receptors originate from a man aged 25-45 years with type 1 diabetes. The conserved cysteine and the conserved F or W are not part of the CDR3 here.

v_call,j_call,cdr3_aa
TRBV5-6,TRBJ2-6,ASSPGHISGANVLT
TRBV29-1,TRBJ1-2,SVEREGEGSNYGYT
TRBV30,TRBJ1-5,AWSEDLGYQPQH
TRBV7-2,TRBJ2-5,ASSSGTGVETQY
TRBV29-1,TRBJ1-2,SVEDRTGKNYGYT
TRBV18,TRBJ1-2,ASSPGTGSYGYT
TRBV15,TRBJ2-3,ATSSRLTQY
TRBV6-6,TRBJ2-7,ASSYPTGTGDEQY
TRBV28,TRBJ1-1,ASSSQQNTEAF
TRBV19,TRBJ2-1,ATQRSLAGPYNEQF
TRBV2,TRBJ2-7,ASDVQVPHEQY
TRBV18,TRBJ2-1,ASSPPEHNEQF
TRBV29-1,TRBJ1-3,SATPGQGTLSGNTIY
TRBV15,TRBJ1-2,ATSRDITGGYGYT
TRBV5-6,TRBJ2-2,ASSLTPGELF
TRBV20-1,TRBJ2-7,GLVLYEQY
TRBV18,TRBJ2-3,ASSPWRDADTQY
TRBV7-8,TRBJ2-1,ASRLRWTSGDNEQF
TRBV5-4,TRBJ2-7,ASSLAEGRWL
TRBV7-9,TRBJ1-2,ASRGQTTNYGYT
TRBV6-5,TRBJ2-7,ASSLQGAGYEQY
TRBV5-1,TRBJ2-7,ASSLGREHEQY
TRBV28,TRBJ2-2,ASRLQGAFVGELF
TRBV18,TRBJ1-4,ASSPAGINEKLF
TRBV28,TRBJ2-1,ASTGGLYNEQF
TRBV29-1,TRBJ2-7,SPPYFRRYKGALYEQY
TRBV4-2,TRBJ2-7,ASSRSGAGTASYEQY
TRBV29-1,TRBJ1-2,SVGEGETEGGYT
TRBV19,TRBJ2-7,ATKNSYEQY
TRBV28,TRBJ2-5,ASSSFETQY
TRBV18,TRBJ2-2,ASSPRTGKNTGELF
TRBV28,TRBJ2-3,ASSQAGGGTDTQY
TRBV9,TRBJ1-4,ASSRTGSETGKLF
TRBV5-5,TRBJ2-3,ASSVSGATDTQY
TRBV30,TRBJ2-3,AVGLAGADTQY
TRBV4-2,TRBJ2-5,ASSQGSTGGETQY
TRBV5-1,TRBJ1-2,ASSQGQGAYGYT
TRBV5-1,TRBJ2-3,ASRGPTDTQY
TRBV2,TRBJ2-7,ASIDSPQWYEQY
TRBV5-1,TRBJ2-5,ASSLGLRQETQY
TRBV6-6,TRBJ1-4,ASRERVDLEKLF